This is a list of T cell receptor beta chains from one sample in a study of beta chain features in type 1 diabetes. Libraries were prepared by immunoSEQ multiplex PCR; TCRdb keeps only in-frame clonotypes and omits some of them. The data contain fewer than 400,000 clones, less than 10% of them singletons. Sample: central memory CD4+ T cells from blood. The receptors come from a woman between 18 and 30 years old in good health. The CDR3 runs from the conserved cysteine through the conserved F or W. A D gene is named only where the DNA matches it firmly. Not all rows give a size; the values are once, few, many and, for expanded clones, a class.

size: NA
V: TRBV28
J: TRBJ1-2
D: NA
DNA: TGTGCCAGCAGTTCAACAGGGAATGGCTACACCTTC
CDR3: CASSSTGNGYTF

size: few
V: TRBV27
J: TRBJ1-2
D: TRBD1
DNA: TGTGCCAGCAGTTTAAAGGGGACAGGGAATGGCTACACCTTC
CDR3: CASSLKGTGNGYTF

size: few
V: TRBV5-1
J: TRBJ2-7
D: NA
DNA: TGCGCCAGCAGCTTGGGGGCATCCTACGAGCAGTACTTC
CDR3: CASSLGASYEQYF

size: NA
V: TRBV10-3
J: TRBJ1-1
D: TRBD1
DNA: TGTGCCACCAGGATGGGCGGAGTGACAGGGCAAACTGAAGCTTTCTTT
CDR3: CATRMGGVTGQTEAFF

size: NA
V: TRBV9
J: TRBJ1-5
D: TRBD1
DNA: TGTGCCAGCAGCGCCGGACAGGGGGGTCGGTATCAGCCCCAGCATTTT
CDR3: CASSAGQGGRYQPQHF

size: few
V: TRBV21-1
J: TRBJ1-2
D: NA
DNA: TGTGCCAGCAACACCGGCAGCCGCCCCGAAAATTGGAGTTTC
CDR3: CASNTGSRPENWSF

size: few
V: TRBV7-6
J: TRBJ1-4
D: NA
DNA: TGTGCCAGCAGCAAAATAGTGGGCGTTGGTGAAAAACTGTTTTTT
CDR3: CASSKIVGVGEKLFF

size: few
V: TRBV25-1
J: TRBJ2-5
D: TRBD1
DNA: TGTGCCACCAGGGGACAGGCAGAGACCCAGTACTTC
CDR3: CATRGQAETQYF

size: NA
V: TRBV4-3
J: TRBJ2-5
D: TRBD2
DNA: TGCGCCAGCAGCCAAGATAGGGGAGGGGAGACCCAGTACTTC
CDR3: CASSQDRGGETQYF

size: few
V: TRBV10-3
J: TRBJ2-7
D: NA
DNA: TGTGCCAGCAGTTACGAGGGAGGGGGTCTCTACGAGCAGTACTTC
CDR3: CASSYEGGGLYEQYF

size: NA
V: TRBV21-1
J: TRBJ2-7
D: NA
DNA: TGTGCCAGCACCCCGGGACAGGCAAACGAGCAGTACTTC
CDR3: CASTPGQANEQYF

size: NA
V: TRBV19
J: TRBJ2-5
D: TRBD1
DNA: TGTGCCAGTAGTCGGGACAGCCAAGAGACCCAGTACTTC
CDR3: CASSRDSQETQYF

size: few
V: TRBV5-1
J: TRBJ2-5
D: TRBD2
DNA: TGCGCCAGCAGCGGAGAACCGGGGGGAGAGACCCAGTACTTC
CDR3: CASSGEPGGETQYF

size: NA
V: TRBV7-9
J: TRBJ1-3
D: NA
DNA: TGTGCCAGCAGCTTATCCGGGGTGACTGGAAACACCATATATTTT
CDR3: CASSLSGVTGNTIYF

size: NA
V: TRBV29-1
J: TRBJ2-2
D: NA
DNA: TGCAGCGTAAAGAGAGGGTACACCGGGGAGCTGTTTTTT
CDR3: CSVKRGYTGELFF

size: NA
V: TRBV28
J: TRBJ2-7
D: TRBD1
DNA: TGTGCCAGCAGTACGACAGGGGTCGCATACGAGCAGTACTTC
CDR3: CASSTTGVAYEQYF

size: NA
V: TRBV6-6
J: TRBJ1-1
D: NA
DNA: TGTGCCAGCAGTTACCTACAGGTGAACACTGAAGCTTTCTTT
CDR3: CASSYLQVNTEAFF

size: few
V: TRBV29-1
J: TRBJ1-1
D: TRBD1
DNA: TGCAGCGTCCGACAGGGGGGGAACACTGAAGCTTTCTTT
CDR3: CSVRQGGNTEAFF

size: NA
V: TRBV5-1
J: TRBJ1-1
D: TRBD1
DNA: TGCGCCAGCAGCACGGGGACAGGGACTGAAGCTTTCTTT
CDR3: CASSTGTGTEAFF

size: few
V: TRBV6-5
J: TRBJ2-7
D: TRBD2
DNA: TGTGCCAGCAGTTCTAGCGGGAGGGGGAACGAGCAGTACTTC
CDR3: CASSSSGRGNEQYF

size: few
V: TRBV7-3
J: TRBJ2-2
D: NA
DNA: TGTGCCAGCAGTCGTACAGAGACACGAAACACCGGGGAGCTGTTTTTT
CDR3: CASSRTETRNTGELFF

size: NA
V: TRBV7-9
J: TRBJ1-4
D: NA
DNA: TGTGCCAGCAGCTTAAGGGGTAATGAAAAACTGTTTTTT
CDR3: CASSLRGNEKLFF

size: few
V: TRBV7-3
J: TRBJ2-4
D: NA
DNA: TGTGCCAGCAGCTTGACACACGGCACCAAAAACATTCAGTACTTC
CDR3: CASSLTHGTKNIQYF

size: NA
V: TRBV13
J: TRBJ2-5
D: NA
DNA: TGTGCCAGCAGCTTCCGGCAAGGGAGGGGGGAAGAGACCCAGTACTTC
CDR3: CASSFRQGRGEETQYF

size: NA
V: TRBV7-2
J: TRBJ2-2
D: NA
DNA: TGTGCCAGCGGGGACGGGGAGCTGTTTTTT
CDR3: CASGDGELFF

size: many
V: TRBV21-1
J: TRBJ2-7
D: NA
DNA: TGTGCCAGCAGCGTTGAGACTAGCGGGAGTTACGAGCAGTACTTC
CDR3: CASSVETSGSYEQYF

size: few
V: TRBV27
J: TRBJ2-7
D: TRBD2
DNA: TGTGCCAGCAGTTTATCCCTAGCGGGAACCTACGAGCAGTACTTC
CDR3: CASSLSLAGTYEQYF

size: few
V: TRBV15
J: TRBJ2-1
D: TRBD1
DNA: TGTGCCACCAGCAGGATGGGGACAGGGGGTTCCAATGAGCAGTTCTTC
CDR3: CATSRMGTGGSNEQFF

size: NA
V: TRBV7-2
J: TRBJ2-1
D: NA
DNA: TGTGCCATCCGCCGCTACAATGAGCAGTTCTTC
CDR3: CAIRRYNEQFF

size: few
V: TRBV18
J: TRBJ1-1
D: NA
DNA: TGTGCCAGCTCACCAACCGCCTTGAACACTGAAGCTTTCTTT
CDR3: CASSPTALNTEAFF

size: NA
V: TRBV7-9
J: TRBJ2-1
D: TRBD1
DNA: TGTGCCAGCAGCCCAGGACAGGGGGCCTCCTACAATGAGCAGTTCTTC
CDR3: CASSPGQGASYNEQFF

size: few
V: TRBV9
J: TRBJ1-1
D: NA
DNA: TGTGCCAGCAGCGTATGGGCACAGAACACTGAAGCTTTCTTT
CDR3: CASSVWAQNTEAFF

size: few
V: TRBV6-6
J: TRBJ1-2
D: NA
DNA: TGTGCCAGCACCTCAGGGTCCGGAAACTATGGCTACACCTTC
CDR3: CASTSGSGNYGYTF

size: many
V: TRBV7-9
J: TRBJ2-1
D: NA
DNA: TGTGCCAGCAGCTTAGGGGACAATGAGCAGTTCTTC
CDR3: CASSLGDNEQFF

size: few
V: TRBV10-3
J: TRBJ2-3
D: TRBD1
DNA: TGTGCCATCAGTGAGTTCGGACAGGGGAGGACAGATACGCAGTATTTT
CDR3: CAISEFGQGRTDTQYF

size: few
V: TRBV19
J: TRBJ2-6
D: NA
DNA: TGTGCCAGTAGTATAGATCGGGGGTCTGGGGCCAACGTCCTGACTTTC
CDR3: CASSIDRGSGANVLTF

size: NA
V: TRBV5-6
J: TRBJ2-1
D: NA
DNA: TGTGCCAGCACCCACACAGGGCGTGAGCAGTTCTTC
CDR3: CASTHTGREQFF